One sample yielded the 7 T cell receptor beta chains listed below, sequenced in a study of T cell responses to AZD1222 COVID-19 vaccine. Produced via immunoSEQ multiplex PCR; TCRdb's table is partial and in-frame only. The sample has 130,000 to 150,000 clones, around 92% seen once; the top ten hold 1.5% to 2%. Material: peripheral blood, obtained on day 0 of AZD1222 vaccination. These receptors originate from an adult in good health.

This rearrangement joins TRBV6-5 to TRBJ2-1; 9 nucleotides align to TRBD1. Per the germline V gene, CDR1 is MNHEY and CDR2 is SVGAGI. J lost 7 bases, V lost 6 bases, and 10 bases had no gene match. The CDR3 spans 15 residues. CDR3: CASRGTGGAWNEQFF. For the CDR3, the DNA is TGTGCCAGCAGGGGAACAGGGGGCGCCTGGAATGAGCAGTTCTTC.

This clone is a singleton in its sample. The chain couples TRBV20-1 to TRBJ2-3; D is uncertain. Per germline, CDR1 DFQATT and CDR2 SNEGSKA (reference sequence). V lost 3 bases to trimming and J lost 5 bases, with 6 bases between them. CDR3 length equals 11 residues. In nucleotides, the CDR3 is TGCAGTGCTAGTGCCGGAGATACGCAGTATTTT. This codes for CSASAGDTQYF.

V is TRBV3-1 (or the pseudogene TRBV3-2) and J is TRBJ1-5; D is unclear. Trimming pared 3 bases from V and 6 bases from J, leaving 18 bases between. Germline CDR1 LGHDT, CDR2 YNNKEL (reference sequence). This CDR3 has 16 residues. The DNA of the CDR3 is TGTGCCAGCAGCCACGATTCGACGGGGTCGGTTCAGCCCCAGCATTTT. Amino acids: CASSHDSTGSVQPQHF.

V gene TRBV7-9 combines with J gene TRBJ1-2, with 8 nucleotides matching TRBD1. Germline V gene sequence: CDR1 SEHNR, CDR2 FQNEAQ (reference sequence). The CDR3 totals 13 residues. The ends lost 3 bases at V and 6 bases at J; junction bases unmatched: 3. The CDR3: CASSLDRAHGYTF. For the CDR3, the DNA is TGTGCCAGCAGCTTGGACAGGGCGCATGGCTACACCTTC. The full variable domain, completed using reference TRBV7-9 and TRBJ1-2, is DTGVSQNPRHKITKRGQNVTFRCDPISEHNRLYWYRQTLGQGPEFLTYFQNEAQLEKSRLLSDRFSAERPKGSFSTLEIQRTEQGDSAMYLCASSLDRAHGYTFGSGTRLTVV.

DNA for the CDR3: TGTGCCAGCAGTTATGGGTTCTCAGGGAAATGGACAGATACGCAGTATTTT. Protein sequence: CASSYGFSGKWTDTQYF. This chain links TRBV6-2 or TRBV6-3 with TRBJ2-3, with a tentative D call TRBD1 (5 bases). The CDR3 totals 17 residues. Germline CDR1 is MNHEY and CDR2 is SVGEGT. Trimming took off 3 bases at V and 3 bases at J, with 19 bases between the two ends.

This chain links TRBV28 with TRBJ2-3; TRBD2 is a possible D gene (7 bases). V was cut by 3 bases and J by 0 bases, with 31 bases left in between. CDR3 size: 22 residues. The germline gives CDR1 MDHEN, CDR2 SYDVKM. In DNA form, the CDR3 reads TGTGCCAGCAGTTTCTTAATGCGGGGGCCAGGATACGCCTCACCTAGCACAGATACGCAGTATTTT. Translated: CASSFLMRGPGYASPSTDTQYF.

CDR3 region: CASSQAGLGTYEQYF. The CDR3 DNA reads as TGCGCCAGCAGCCAAGCGGGACTAGGGACCTACGAGCAGTACTTC. The chain carries TRBV4-1 and TRBJ2-7; TRBD2 aligns across 8 bases. The CDR3 length is 15 residues. Per germline, CDR1 MGHRA and CDR2 YSYEKL. Unmatched junction bases numbered 4, after V lost 1 base and J lost 2 bases.